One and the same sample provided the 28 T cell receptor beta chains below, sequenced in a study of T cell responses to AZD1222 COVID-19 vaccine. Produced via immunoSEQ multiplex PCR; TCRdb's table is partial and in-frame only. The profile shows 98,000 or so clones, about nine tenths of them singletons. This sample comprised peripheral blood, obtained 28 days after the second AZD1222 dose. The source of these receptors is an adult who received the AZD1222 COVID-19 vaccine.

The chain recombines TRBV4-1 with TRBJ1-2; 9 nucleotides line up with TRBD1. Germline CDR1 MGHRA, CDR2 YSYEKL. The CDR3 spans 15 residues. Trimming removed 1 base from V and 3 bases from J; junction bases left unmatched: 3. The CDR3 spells CASSQGTGEDYGYTF. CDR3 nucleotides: TGCGCCAGCAGCCAAGGGACAGGGGAGGACTATGGCTACACCTTC.

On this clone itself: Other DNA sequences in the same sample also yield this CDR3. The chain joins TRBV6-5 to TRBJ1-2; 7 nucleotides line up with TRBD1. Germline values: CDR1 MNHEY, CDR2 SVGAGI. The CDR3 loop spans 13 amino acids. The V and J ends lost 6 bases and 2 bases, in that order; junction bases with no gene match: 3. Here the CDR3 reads CASRGTANYGYTF. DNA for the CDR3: TGTGCCAGCAGGGGGACAGCGAACTATGGCTACACCTTC.

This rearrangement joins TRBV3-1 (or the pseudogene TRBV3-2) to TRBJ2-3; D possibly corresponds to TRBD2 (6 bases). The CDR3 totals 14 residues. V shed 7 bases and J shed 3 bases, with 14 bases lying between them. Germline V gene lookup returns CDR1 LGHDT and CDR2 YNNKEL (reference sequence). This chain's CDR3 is CASNLGGYTDTQYF. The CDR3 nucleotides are TGTGCCAGCAACCTCGGGGGTTATACAGATACGCAGTATTTT.

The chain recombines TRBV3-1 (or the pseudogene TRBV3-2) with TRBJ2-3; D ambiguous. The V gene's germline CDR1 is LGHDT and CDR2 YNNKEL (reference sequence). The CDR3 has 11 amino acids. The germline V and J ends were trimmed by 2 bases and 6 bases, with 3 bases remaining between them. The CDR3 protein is CASSQRDTQYF. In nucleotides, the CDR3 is TGTGCCAGCAGCCAAAGGGATACGCAGTATTTT.

Here the CDR3 reads CASSPPNLGDYGYTF. The DNA of the CDR3 is TGTGCCAGCTCACCACCGAATCTTGGGGACTATGGCTACACCTTC. The V gene is TRBV18, the J gene TRBJ1-2; no firm D call. The V gene's germline CDR1 is KGHSH and CDR2 LQKENI. Trimming pared 0 bases from V and 3 bases from J, leaving 11 bases between. The length of the CDR3 is 15 residues.

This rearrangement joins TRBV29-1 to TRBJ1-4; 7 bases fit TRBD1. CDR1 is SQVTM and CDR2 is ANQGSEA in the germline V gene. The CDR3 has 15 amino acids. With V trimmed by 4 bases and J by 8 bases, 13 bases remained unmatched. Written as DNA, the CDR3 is TGCAGCGTTGTCCTGGTCCAGGGGGGAAAAGAAAAACTGTTTTTT. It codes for CSVVLVQGGKEKLFF.

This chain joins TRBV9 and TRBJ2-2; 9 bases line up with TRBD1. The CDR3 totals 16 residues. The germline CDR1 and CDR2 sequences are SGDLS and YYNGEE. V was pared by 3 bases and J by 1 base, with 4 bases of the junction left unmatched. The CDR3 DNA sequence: TGTGCCAGCAGCGGGTCGGGACAGGGGAACACCGGGGAGCTGTTTTTT. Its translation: CASSGSGQGNTGELFF.

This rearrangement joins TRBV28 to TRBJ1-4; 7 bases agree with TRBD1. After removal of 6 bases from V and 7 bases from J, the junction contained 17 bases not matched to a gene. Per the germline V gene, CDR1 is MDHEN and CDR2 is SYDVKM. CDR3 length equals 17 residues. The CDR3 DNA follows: TGTGCCAGCAGCAGTGCCTCGACAGGGAGGGATGCTGAAAAACTGTTTTTT. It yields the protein CASSSASTGRDAEKLFF.

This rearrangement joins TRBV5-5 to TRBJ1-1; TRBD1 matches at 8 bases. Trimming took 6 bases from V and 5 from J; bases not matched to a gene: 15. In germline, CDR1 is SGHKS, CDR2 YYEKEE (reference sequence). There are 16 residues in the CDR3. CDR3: CASNRGTGPVGTEAFF. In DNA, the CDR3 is TGTGCCAGCAACCGCGGGACAGGTCCAGTGGGGACTGAAGCTTTCTTT.

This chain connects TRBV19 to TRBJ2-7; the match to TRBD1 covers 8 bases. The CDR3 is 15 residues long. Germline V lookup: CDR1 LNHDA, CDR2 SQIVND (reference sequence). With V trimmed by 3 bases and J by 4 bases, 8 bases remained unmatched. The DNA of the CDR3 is TGTGCCAGTAGTATTGGAACAGGGGGTGGGTACGAGCAGTACTTC. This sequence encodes CASSIGTGGGYEQYF.

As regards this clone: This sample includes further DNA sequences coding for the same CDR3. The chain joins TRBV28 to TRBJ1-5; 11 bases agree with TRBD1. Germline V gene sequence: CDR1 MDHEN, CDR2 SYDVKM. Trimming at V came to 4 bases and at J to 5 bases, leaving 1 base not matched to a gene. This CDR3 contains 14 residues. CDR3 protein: CASSSGQGDQPQHF. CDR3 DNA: TGTGCCAGCAGTTCGGGACAGGGGGATCAGCCCCAGCATTTT.

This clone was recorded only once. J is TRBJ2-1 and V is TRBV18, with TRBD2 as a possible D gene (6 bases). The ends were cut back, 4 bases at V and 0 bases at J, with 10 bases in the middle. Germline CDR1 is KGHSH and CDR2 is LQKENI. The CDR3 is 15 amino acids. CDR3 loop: CASSRGAGSYNEQFF. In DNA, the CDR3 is TGTGCCAGCTCACGCGGGGCCGGCTCCTACAATGAGCAGTTCTTC.

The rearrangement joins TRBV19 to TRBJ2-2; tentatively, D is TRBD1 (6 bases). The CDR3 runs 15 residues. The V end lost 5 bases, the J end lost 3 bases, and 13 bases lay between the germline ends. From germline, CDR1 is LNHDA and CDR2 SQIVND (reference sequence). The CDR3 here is CASSFPGQYTGELFF. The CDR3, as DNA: TGTGCCAGTAGTTTTCCGGGACAATACACCGGGGAGCTGTTTTTT. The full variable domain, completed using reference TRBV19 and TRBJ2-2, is DGGITQSPKYLFRKEGQNVTLSCEQNLNHDAMYWYRQDPGQGLRLIYYSQIVNDFQKGDIAEGYSVSREKKESFPLTVTSAQKNPTAFYLCASSFPGQYTGELFFGEGSRLTVL.

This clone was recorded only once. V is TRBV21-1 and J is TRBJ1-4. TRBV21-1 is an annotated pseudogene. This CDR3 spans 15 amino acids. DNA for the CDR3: TGTGCCAGCAGCAACTCCTATGGGGGAGATGAAAAACTGTTTTTT. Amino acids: CASSNSYGGDEKLFF.

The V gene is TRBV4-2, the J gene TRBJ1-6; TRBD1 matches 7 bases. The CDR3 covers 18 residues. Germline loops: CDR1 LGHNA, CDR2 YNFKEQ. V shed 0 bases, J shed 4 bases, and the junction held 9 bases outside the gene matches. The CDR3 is CASSQEPQTGTYNSPLHF. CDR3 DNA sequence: TGTGCCAGCAGCCAAGAACCCCAGACAGGGACTTATAATTCACCCCTCCACTTT.

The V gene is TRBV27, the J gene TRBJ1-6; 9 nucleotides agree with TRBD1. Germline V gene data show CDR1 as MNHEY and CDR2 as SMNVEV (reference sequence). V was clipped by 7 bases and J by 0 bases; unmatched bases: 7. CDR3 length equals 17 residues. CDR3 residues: CASTPRTGASYNSPLHF. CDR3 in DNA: TGTGCCAGCACCCCAAGGACAGGGGCCTCCTATAATTCACCCCTCCACTTT.

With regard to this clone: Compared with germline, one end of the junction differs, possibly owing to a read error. Written as DNA, the CDR3 is TGTGCCAGCAGTGAATCTCCCACCCGACAGCCCCAGTTCGGCTTC. Encoded protein: CASSESPTRQPQFGF. The chain recombines TRBV2 with TRBJ2-7; D possibly corresponds to TRBD1 (5 bases). CDR3 size: 15 residues. Germline V gives CDR1 SNHLY, CDR2 FYNNEI.

The chain's CDR3 is CASSLGQADTIYF. The CDR3 DNA is TGTGCCAGTAGTCTCGGTCAGGCGGACACCATATATTTT. The rearrangement joins TRBV19 to TRBJ1-3; no reliable D call. V was clipped by 5 bases and J by 8 bases, with 13 bases between them. The CDR3 sequence is 13 residues long. Germline assignment: CDR1 LNHDA and CDR2 SQIVND (reference sequence).

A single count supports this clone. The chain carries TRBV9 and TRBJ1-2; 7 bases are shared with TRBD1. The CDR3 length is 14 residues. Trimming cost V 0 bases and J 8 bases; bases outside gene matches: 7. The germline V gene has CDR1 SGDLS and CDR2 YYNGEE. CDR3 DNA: TGTGCCAGCAGCGTAGACAGGGGATGGGGCGGCTACACCTTC. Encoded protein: CASSVDRGWGGYTF.

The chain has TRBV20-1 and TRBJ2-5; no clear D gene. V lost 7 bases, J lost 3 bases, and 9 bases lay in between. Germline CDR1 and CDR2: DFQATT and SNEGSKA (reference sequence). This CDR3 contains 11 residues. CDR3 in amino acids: CSGYNEETQYF. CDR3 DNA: TGCAGTGGGTATAATGAAGAGACCCAGTACTTC.

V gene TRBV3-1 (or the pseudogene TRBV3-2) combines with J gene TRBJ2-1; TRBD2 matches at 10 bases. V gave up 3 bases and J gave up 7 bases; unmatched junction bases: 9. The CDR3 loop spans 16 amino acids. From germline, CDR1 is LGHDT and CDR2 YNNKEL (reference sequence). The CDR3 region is CASSQGLLAGINEQFF. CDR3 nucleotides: TGTGCCAGCAGCCAGGGTCTACTAGCGGGAATTAATGAGCAGTTCTTC.

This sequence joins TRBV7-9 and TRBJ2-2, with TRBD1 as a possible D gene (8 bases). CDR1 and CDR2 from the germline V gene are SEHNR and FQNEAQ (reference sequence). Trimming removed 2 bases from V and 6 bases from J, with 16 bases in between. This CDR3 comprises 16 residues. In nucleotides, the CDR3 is TGTGCCAGCAGCTTAATGGACAGGGCGGGGGCCGGGGAGCTGTTTTTT. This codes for CASSLMDRAGAGELFF.

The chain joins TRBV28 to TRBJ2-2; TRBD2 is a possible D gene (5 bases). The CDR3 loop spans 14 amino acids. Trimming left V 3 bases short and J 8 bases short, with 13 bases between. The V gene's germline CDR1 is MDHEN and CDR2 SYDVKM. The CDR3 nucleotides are TGTGCCAGCAGTTTCTTTGGGAGAAGGGGGGAGCTGTTTTTT. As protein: CASSFFGRRGELFF.

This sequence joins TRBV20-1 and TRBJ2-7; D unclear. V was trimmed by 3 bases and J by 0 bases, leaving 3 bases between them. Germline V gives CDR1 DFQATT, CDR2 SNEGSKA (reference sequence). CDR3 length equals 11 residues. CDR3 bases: TGCAGTGCTAGGCACTCCTACGAGCAGTACTTC. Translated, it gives CSARHSYEQYF.

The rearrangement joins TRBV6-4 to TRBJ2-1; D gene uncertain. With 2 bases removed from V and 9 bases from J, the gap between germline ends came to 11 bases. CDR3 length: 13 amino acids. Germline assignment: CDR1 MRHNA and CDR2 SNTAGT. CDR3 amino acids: CASSDQVEAEQFF. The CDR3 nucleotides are TGTGCCAGCAGTGACCAGGTGGAAGCTGAGCAGTTCTTC.

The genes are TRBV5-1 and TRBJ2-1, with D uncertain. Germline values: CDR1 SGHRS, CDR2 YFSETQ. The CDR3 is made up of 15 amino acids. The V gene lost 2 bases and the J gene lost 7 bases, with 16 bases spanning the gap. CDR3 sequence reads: CASSLFNSLDNEQFF. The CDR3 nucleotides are TGCGCCAGCAGCTTATTTAATTCCCTCGATAATGAGCAGTTCTTC.

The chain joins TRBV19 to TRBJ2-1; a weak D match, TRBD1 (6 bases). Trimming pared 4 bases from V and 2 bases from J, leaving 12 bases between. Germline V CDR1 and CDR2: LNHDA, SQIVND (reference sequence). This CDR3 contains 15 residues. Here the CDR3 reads CASSRIQGPYNEQFF. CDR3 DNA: TGTGCCAGTAGTAGAATACAGGGACCCTACAATGAGCAGTTCTTC. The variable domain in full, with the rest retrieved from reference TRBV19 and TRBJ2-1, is DGGITQSPKYLFRKEGQNVTLSCEQNLNHDAMYWYRQDPGQGLRLIYYSQIVNDFQKGDIAEGYSVSREKKESFPLTVTSAQKNPTAFYLCASSRIQGPYNEQFFGPGTRLTVL.

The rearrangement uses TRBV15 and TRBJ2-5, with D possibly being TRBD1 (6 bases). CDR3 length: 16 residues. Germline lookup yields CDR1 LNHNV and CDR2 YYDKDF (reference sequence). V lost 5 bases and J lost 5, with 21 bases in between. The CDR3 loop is CATSARGAGLGETQYF. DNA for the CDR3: TGTGCCACCAGCGCCAGGGGTGCAGGGCTGGGGGAGACCCAGTACTTC.